This TCR beta chain was identified in a study of T-cell reconstitution after alpha-beta-depleted transplantation in children. Whole-study results and caveats: Day-60 TCRbeta diversity that was high in some patients was derived from surviving recipient T cells and thymic progenitors. The authors attributed T-cell counts and diversity one year after transplant mostly to newly produced T cells. By about two months after transplant, alpha-beta T cells reportedly arose from several hundred graft clones that had expanded.

For TCRbeta, the library was prepared with unique molecular identifiers. TCRdb processed the PCR reads anew with MiXCR; each CDR3 protein has one entry. The profile covers some 76,000 distinct CDR3 sequences, with approximately 11% appearing a single time and roughly 13% taken by the ten largest. The germline gives CDR1 SGDLS, CDR2 YYNGEE. V gave up 0 bases and J gave up 8 bases, with 18 bases separating them. The CDR3 runs 16 residues. This clonotype was seen at least ten times. Its antigen is not identified. The chain links TRBV9 to TRBJ2-1; a possible D gene is TRBD1 (6 bases). This receptor was taken from a boy younger than 18 with acute myeloid leukemia, due to receive a stem cell transplant. The sample was PBMCs, taken before TCRalphabeta/CD19-depleted stem cell transplant. DNA for the CDR3: TGTGCCAGCAGCGTAGCTACAGGGAGTTCCATTTATGAGCAGTTCTTC. It encodes CASSVATGSSIYEQFF.